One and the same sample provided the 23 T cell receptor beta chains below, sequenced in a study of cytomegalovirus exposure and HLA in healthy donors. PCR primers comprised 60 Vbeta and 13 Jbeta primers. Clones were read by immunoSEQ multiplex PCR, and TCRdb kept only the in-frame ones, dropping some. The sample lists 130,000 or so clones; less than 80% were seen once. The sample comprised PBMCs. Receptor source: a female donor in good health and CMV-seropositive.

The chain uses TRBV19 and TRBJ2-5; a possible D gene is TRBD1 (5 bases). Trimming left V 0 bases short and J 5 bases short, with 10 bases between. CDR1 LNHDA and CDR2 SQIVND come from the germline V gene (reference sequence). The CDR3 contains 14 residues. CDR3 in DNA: TGTGCCAGTAGTATAGATGGGGCGAGGGAGACCCAGTACTTC. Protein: CASSIDGARETQYF. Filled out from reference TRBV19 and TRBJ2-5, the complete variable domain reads DGGITQSPKYLFRKEGQNVTLSCEQNLNHDAMYWYRQDPGQGLRLIYYSQIVNDFQKGDIAEGYSVSREKKESFPLTVTSAQKNPTAFYLCASSIDGARETQYFGPGTRLLVL.

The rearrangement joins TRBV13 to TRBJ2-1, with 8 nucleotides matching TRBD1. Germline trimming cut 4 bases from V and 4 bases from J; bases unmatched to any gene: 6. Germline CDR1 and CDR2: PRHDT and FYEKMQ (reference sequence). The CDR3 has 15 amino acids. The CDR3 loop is CASSWDRRDYNEQFF. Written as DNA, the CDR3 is TGTGCCAGCAGCTGGGACAGGAGGGATTACAATGAGCAGTTCTTC.

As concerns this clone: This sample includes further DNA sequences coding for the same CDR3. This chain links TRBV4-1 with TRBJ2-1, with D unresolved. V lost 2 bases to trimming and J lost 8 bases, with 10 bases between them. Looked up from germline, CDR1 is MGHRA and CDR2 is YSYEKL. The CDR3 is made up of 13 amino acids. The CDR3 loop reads CASSQPGPDEQFF. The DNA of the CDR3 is TGCGCCAGCAGCCAACCTGGGCCGGATGAGCAGTTCTTC.

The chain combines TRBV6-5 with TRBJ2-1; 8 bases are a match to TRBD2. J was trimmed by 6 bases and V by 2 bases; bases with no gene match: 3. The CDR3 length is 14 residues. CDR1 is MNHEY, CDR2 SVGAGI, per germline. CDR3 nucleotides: TGTGCCAGCAGTTACCGCACTAGCGGCAATGAGCAGTTCTTC. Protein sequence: CASSYRTSGNEQFF.

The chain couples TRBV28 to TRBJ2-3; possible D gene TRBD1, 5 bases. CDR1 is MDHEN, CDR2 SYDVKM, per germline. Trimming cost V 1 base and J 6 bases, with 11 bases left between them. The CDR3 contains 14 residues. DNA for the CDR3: TGTGCCAGCAGTTTATTAAAGGGGTCCGATACGCAGTATTTT. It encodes CASSLLKGSDTQYF.

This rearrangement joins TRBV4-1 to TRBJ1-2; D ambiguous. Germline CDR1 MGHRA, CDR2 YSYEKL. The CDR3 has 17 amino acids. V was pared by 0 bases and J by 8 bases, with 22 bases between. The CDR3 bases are TGCGCCAGCAGCCAAGATCCAGGTCCGGGGAACTATGCGGGCTACACCTTC. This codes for CASSQDPGPGNYAGYTF.

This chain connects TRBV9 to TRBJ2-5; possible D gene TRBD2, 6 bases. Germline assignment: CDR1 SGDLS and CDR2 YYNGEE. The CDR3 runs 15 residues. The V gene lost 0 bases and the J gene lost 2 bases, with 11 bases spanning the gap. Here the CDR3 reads CASSVGGTGQETQYF. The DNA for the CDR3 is TGTGCCAGCAGCGTAGGTGGGACTGGACAAGAGACCCAGTACTTC.

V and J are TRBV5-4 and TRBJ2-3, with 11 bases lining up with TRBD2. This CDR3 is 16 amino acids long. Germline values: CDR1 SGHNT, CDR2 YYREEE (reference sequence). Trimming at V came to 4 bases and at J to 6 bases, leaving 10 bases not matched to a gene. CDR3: CASSRRLAGGGDTQYF. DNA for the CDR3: TGTGCCAGCAGCCGGAGGCTAGCGGGAGGCGGGGATACGCAGTATTTT.

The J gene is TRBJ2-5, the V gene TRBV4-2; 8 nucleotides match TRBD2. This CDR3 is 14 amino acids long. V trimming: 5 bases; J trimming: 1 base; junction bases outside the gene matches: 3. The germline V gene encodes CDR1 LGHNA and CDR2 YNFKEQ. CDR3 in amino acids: CASSGRGGQETQYF. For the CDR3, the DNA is TGTGCCAGCAGCGGACGGGGGGGCCAAGAGACCCAGTACTTC.

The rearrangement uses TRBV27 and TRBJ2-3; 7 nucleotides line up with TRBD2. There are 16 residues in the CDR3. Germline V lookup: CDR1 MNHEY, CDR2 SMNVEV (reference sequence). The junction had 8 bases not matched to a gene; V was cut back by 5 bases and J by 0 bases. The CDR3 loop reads CASSDIRTRSTDTQYF. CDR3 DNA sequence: TGTGCCAGCAGTGATATTAGGACTAGAAGCACAGATACGCAGTATTTT.

The CDR3 here is CASSTSYDNEQFF. The CDR3 DNA reads TGTGCCAGCTCAACTAGTTACGACAATGAGCAGTTCTTC. V usage is TRBV18 and J usage is TRBJ2-1; a possible D gene is TRBD2 (5 bases). Germline loops: CDR1 KGHSH, CDR2 LQKENI. V dropped 5 bases and J dropped 5 bases, with 10 bases sitting between them. The CDR3 has 13 amino acids.

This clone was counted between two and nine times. The DNA for the CDR3 is TGCAGCGTTTCGGAAGCCAGGGGGCACGAAAAACTGTTTTTT. As protein: CSVSEARGHEKLFF. The chain uses TRBV29-1 and TRBJ1-4; 8 positions agree with TRBD1. The V gene's germline CDR1 is SQVTM and CDR2 ANQGSEA. The CDR3 has 14 amino acids. The V segment lost 5 bases and the J segment 8 bases; nucleotides outside the gene matches: 10. Full variable domain (remainder filled in from reference TRBV29-1 and TRBJ1-4): SAVISQKPSRDICQRGTSLTIQCQVDSQVTMMFWYRQQPGQSLTLIATANQGSEATYESGFVIDKFPISRPNLTFSTLTVSNMSPEDSSIYLCSVSEARGHEKLFFGSGTQLSVL.

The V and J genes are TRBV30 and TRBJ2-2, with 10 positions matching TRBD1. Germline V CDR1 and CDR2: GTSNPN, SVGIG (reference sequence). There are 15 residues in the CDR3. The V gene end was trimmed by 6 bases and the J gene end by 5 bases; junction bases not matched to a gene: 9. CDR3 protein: CACLDRGLYTGELFF. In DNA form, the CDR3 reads TGTGCCTGCCTAGACAGGGGGCTATATACCGGGGAGCTGTTTTTT.

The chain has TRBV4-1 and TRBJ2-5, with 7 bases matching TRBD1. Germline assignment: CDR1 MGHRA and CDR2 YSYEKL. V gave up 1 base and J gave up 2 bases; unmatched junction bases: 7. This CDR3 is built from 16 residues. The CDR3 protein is CASSQALARGQETQYF. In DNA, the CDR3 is TGCGCCAGCAGCCAAGCTCTGGCCAGGGGGCAAGAGACCCAGTACTTC.

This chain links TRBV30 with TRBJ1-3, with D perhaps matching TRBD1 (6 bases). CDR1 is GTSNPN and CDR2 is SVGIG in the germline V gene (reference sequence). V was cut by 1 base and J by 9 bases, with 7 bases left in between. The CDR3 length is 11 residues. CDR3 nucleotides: TGTGCCTGGAGTGCAGGGGCCACCATATATTTT. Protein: CAWSAGATIYF.

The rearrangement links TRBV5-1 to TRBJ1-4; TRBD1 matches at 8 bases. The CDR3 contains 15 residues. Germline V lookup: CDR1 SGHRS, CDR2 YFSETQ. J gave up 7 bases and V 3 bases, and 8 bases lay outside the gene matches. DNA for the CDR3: TGCGCCAGCAGCTCCAGAGACAGGGGCGGTGAAAAACTGTTTTTT. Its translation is CASSSRDRGGEKLFF.

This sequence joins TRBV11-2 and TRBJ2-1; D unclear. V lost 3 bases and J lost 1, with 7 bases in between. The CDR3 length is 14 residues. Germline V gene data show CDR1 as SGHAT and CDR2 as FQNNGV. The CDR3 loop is CASSFSGSYNEQFF. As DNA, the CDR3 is TGTGCCAGCAGCTTCTCGGGTTCCTACAATGAGCAGTTCTTC.

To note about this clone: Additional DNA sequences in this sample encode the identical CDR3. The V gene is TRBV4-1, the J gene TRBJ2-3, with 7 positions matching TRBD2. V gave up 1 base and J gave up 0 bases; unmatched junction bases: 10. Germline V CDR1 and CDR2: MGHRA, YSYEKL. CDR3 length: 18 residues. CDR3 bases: TGCGCCAGCAGCCAAGGAAGTCGAAGCGGGACTAGCACAGATACGCAGTATTTT. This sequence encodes CASSQGSRSGTSTDTQYF.

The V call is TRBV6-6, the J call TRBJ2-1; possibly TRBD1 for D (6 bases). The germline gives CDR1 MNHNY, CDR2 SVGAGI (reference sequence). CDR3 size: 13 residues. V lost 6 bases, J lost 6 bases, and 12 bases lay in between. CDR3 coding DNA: TGTGCCAGCAGAGAGAACAGGGTCAATGAGCAGTTCTTC. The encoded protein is CASRENRVNEQFF.

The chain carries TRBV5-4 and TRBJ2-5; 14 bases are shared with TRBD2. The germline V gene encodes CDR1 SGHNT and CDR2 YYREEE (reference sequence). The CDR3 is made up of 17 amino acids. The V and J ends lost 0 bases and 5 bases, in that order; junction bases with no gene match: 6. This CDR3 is CASSLVRTSGGRETQYF. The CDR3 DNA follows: TGTGCCAGCAGCTTGGTTAGGACTAGCGGGGGGCGGGAGACCCAGTACTTC.

CDR3 protein: CASSPRTGGGTEAFF. CDR3 DNA sequence: TGTGCCAGCAGCCCCCGGACAGGGGGCGGCACTGAAGCTTTCTTT. The rearrangement uses TRBV9 and TRBJ1-1, with TRBD1 matching over 11 bases. V shed 4 bases, J shed 4 bases, and the junction held 6 bases outside the gene matches. The CDR3 consists of 15 residues. Germline CDR1 and CDR2: SGDLS and YYNGEE.

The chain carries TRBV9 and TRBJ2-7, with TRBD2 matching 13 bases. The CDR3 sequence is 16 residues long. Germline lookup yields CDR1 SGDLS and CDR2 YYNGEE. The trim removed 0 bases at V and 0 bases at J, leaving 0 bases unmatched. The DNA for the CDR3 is TGTGCCAGCAGCGTAGGGACTAGCGGGAGCTCCTACGAGCAGTACTTC. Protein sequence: CASSVGTSGSSYEQYF.

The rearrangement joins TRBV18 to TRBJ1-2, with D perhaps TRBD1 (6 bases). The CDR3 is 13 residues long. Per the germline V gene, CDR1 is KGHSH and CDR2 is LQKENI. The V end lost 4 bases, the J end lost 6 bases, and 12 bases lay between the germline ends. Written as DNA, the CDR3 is TGTGCCAGCTCACAACAGGGTGGCGATGGCTACACCTTC. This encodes CASSQQGGDGYTF.